Listed here are 10 T cell receptor beta chains from one sample, sequenced in a study of CD8+ T cells in alopecia areata. Reverse transcribed after extraction, RNA yielded cDNA as the sequencing template. Some clones are missing from TCRdb's copy, which holds only in-frame ones; the method was immunoSEQ multiplex PCR. Found here are over 120,000 clones, roughly three fifths of them singletons; the top ten hold under 7.5%. This specimen was CD4+ T cells sorted from blood, taken at week 0. These receptors were taken from a human donor with alopecia areata.

The rearrangement joins TRBV2 to TRBJ2-7; D remains unclear. V was shortened by 7 bases and J by 2 bases, with 9 bases between the two germline ends. CDR1 SNHLY and CDR2 FYNNEI come from the germline V gene. The CDR3 loop spans 12 amino acids. The CDR3 region is CASMLVTYEQYF. The CDR3 region has the DNA TGTGCCAGCATGTTGGTAACCTACGAGCAGTACTTC.

The chain carries TRBV6-5 and TRBJ2-7; D perhaps matches TRBD1 (6 bases). Germline loops: CDR1 MNHEY, CDR2 SVGAGI. The CDR3 extends over 15 amino acids. Trimming pared 0 bases from V and 2 bases from J, leaving 11 bases between. DNA of the CDR3: TGTGCCAGCAGTTACTCGGACAGATCCCCCTACGAGCAGTACTTC. Amino acids: CASSYSDRSPYEQYF.

This clone was detected a few times. The chain links TRBV5-1 to TRBJ2-5, with D uncertain. The CDR3 length is 13 residues. Looked up from germline, CDR1 is SGHRS and CDR2 is YFSETQ. Trimming took off 2 bases at V and 5 bases at J, with 10 bases between the two ends. CDR3 nucleotide sequence: TGCGCCAGCAGCTTAACTCCGGAGGAGACCCAGTACTTC. It codes for CASSLTPEETQYF. The variable domain in full, completed from reference TRBV5-1 and TRBJ2-5, reads KAGVTQTPRYLIKTRGQQVTLSCSPISGHRSVSWYQQTPGQGLQFLFEYFSETQRNKGNFPGRFSGRQFSNSRSEMNVSTLELGDSALYLCASSLTPEETQYFGPGTRLLVL.

The V and J genes are TRBV2 and TRBJ2-7; a possible D gene is TRBD1 (6 bases). Germline CDR1 reads SNHLY; CDR2 reads FYNNEI. V gave up 5 bases and J gave up 6 bases, with 20 bases separating them. This CDR3 contains 15 residues. The CDR3 DNA sequence: TGTGCCAGCAGTACTGACAGGCCTAATGATGGCGAGCAGTACTTC. Translation gives CASSTDRPNDGEQYF.

The rearrangement uses TRBV15 and TRBJ2-2, with D unclear. V was clipped by 3 bases and J by 3 bases, with 14 bases between them. The CDR3 loop spans 16 amino acids. Germline CDR1 LNHNV, CDR2 YYDKDF (reference sequence). In DNA, the CDR3 is TGTGCCACCAGCAGCGACTTAACAGTTTACACCGGGGAGCTGTTTTTT. Residues: CATSSDLTVYTGELFF.

The chain carries TRBV29-1 and TRBJ1-3; no clear D. Germline V gene lookup returns CDR1 SQVTM and CDR2 ANQGSEA. The V end lost 4 bases, the J end lost 4 bases, and 8 bases lay between the germline ends. The CDR3 sequence is 12 residues long. The CDR3, as DNA: TGCAGCGTTGGATCAACCGGAAACACCATATATTTT. This translates into CSVGSTGNTIYF.

This clone was found once. The genes are TRBV6-5 and TRBJ1-2, with D possibly matching TRBD1 (6 bases). The V end was cut by 0 bases, the J end by 7 bases, with 15 bases between. Germline CDR1 and CDR2: MNHEY and SVGAGI. CDR3 size: 15 residues. The CDR3 nucleotides are TGTGCCAGCAGTTACTCAGGGGGGCAGGGACGTGGCTACACCTTC. Protein product: CASSYSGGQGRGYTF.

The V call is TRBV2, the J call TRBJ2-4; the D is unclear. The germline V gene has CDR1 SNHLY and CDR2 FYNNEI. The V and J ends lost 4 bases and 5 bases respectively, with 9 bases between them. The CDR3 totals 13 residues. The CDR3 sequence is CASSADGQNIQYF. The CDR3 DNA sequence: TGTGCCAGCAGTGCGGACGGTCAAAACATTCAGTACTTC.

This clone was detected once. The rearrangement links TRBV7-2 to TRBJ1-2; 8 bases line up with TRBD1. This CDR3 region has 13 residues. V lost 5 bases, J lost 7 bases, and 6 bases stayed unmatched. Germline CDR1 and CDR2: SGHTA and FQGNSA. This CDR3 is CASSLDRVGGYTF. CDR3 sequence (DNA): TGTGCCAGCAGCCTGGACAGGGTCGGTGGCTACACCTTC.

CDR3 coding DNA: TGCGCCAGCAGCTTGGGTCGGGGGCGCAATCAGCCCCAGCATTTT. As protein: CASSLGRGRNQPQHF. V is TRBV5-1 and J is TRBJ1-5; possibly TRBD1 for D (6 bases). The CDR3 has 15 residues. V was trimmed by 0 bases and J by 2 bases, leaving 9 bases between them. From germline, CDR1 is SGHRS and CDR2 YFSETQ.